This passage covers 29 T cell receptor beta chains from one sample sequenced in a study of cytotoxic CD8 clonotypes in ibrutinib-treated CLL. Sequencing used immunoSEQ multiplex PCR; TCRdb keeps in-frame clones, though not all of them. The sample includes approximately 32,000 clones, 69% of them seen just once. Here the sequenced sample was PBMCs, taken before ibrutinib treatment. Source of these receptors: a human donor with chronic lymphocytic leukemia.

The DNA of the CDR3 is TGTGCCATCAGTGATCCTGGGAACGAGCAGTACTTC. This translates into CAISDPGNEQYF. This sequence joins TRBV10-3 and TRBJ2-7; D unclear. Germline values: CDR1 ENHRY, CDR2 SYGVKD. The V gene lost 3 bases and the J gene lost 5 bases, with 8 bases spanning the gap. The CDR3 is 12 amino acids.

The V gene is TRBV7-2, the J gene TRBJ2-7; D may be TRBD2 (6 bases). The germline CDR1 and CDR2 sequences are SGHTA and FQGNSA. The germline V and J ends were trimmed by 1 base and 3 bases, with 13 bases remaining between them. This CDR3 contains 15 residues. The CDR3 here is CASSLGGGTGYEQYF. Here the CDR3 DNA reads TGTGCCAGCAGCTTAGGAGGTGGGACTGGCTACGAGCAGTACTTC.

This clone is a singleton in its sample. The J gene is TRBJ2-5, the V gene TRBV7-8; D not resolved. The germline gives CDR1 SGHVS, CDR2 FQNEAQ. The CDR3 is 13 amino acids. V gave up 5 bases and J gave up 5 bases, with 12 bases separating them. Here the CDR3 reads CASSPRTRETQYF. Here the CDR3 DNA reads TGTGCCAGCAGCCCCCGGACCCGGGAGACCCAGTACTTC.

The chain couples TRBV25-1 to TRBJ2-5; 8 bases agree with TRBD1. The CDR3 covers 15 residues. V was pared by 3 bases and J by 3 bases, with 6 bases of the junction left unmatched. CDR1 is MGHDK, CDR2 SYGVNS, per germline. For the CDR3, the DNA is TGTGCCAGCAGTGAGCACCGGACAGGGAAAGAGACCCAGTACTTC. Translation: CASSEHRTGKETQYF.

The chain is built from TRBV28 and TRBJ1-2, with a possible D match to TRBD1 (5 bases). The CDR3 sequence is 11 residues long. Germline assignment: CDR1 MDHEN and CDR2 SYDVKM. The ends were cut back, 6 bases at V and 4 bases at J, with 6 bases in the middle. The CDR3 loop is CASSRAYGYTF. In DNA, the CDR3 is TGTGCCAGCAGCAGGGCCTATGGCTACACCTTC.

The sample holds one count of this clone. This chain links TRBV6-6 with TRBJ1-5; D uncertain. CDR1 and CDR2 from the germline V gene are MNHNY and SVGAGI (reference sequence). Deletions cut 2 bases from V and 5 bases from J, with 10 bases between. This CDR3 region has 14 residues. Here the CDR3 reads CASSYPTGDQPQHF. The CDR3 bases are TGTGCCAGCAGTTACCCGACCGGAGATCAGCCCCAGCATTTT.

The genes are TRBV28 and TRBJ2-7; 10 bases line up with TRBD1. The length of the CDR3 is 15 residues. Germline V gene data show CDR1 as MDHEN and CDR2 as SYDVKM. V was clipped by 6 bases and J by 2 bases; unmatched bases: 7. The CDR3 here is CASSRDRGGTYEQYF. Here the CDR3 DNA reads TGTGCCAGCAGCCGGGACAGGGGAGGAACCTACGAGCAGTACTTC.

This clone was found a few times. The rearrangement uses TRBV5-1 and TRBJ2-5; D is possibly TRBD2 (5 bases). Germline V lookup: CDR1 SGHRS, CDR2 YFSETQ. This CDR3 is built from 14 residues. V shed 1 base and J shed 2 bases, with 9 bases lying between them. CDR3 protein: CASSLMREQETQYF. The CDR3 bases are TGCGCCAGCAGCTTGATGAGGGAACAAGAGACCCAGTACTTC.

The rearrangement links TRBV2 to TRBJ2-7; TRBD1 matches 10 bases. Trimming at V came to 6 bases and at J to 5 bases, leaving 7 bases not matched to a gene. The CDR3 is 14 residues long. Germline V CDR1 and CDR2: SNHLY, FYNNEI. CDR3 bases: TGTGCCAGCAGGGGGGGACAGGGGTTCCACGAGCAGTACTTC. It yields the protein CASRGGQGFHEQYF.

The V call is TRBV28, the J call TRBJ2-1, with 11 positions matching TRBD1. J lost 6 bases, V lost 5 bases, and 6 bases had no gene match. The CDR3 is 15 residues long. Germline values: CDR1 MDHEN, CDR2 SYDVKM. Here the CDR3 DNA reads TGTGCCAGCAGTCTCCCCGGGACAGGGGGCAATGAGCAGTTCTTC. It specifies CASSLPGTGGNEQFF. Filled out from reference TRBV28 and TRBJ2-1, the complete variable domain reads DVKVTQSSRYLVKRTGEKVFLECVQDMDHENMFWYRQDPGLGLRLIYFSYDVKMKEKGDIPEGYSVSREKKERFSLILESASTNQTSMYLCASSLPGTGGNEQFFGPGTRLTVL.

This clone was recorded once. V and J are TRBV30 and TRBJ2-7; D is unresolved. V dropped 4 bases and J dropped 6 bases, with 10 bases sitting between them. The CDR3 contains 11 residues. Germline V gene sequence: CDR1 GTSNPN, CDR2 SVGIG (reference sequence). In nucleotides, the CDR3 is TGTGCCTGGACTAGAACGGGCGAGCAGTACTTC. It encodes CAWTRTGEQYF. The variable domain in full, with the rest retrieved from reference TRBV30 and TRBJ2-7, is SQTIHQWPATLVQPVGSPLSLECTVEGTSNPNLYWYRQAAGRGLQLLFYSVGIGQISSEVPQNLSASRPQDRQFILSSKKLLLSDSGFYLCAWTRTGEQYFGPGTRLTVT.

The J gene is TRBJ1-2, the V gene TRBV14; TRBD1 is a possible D gene (6 bases). The CDR3 runs 15 residues. Germline assignment: CDR1 SGHDN and CDR2 FVKESK. The V gene lost 5 bases and the J gene lost 8 bases, with 21 bases spanning the gap. The CDR3 DNA reads TGTGCCAGCAGCGGTAACTCTGCGGGGGCAGGAGGCTACACCTTC. Amino acid sequence: CASSGNSAGAGGYTF. Together with reference TRBV14 and TRBJ1-2, the CDR3 gives the full variable domain: EAGVTQFPSHSVIEKGQTVTLRCDPISGHDNLYWYRRVMGKEIKFLLHFVKESKQDESGMPNNRFLAERTGGTYSTLKVQPAELEDSGVYFCASSGNSAGAGGYTFGSGTRLTVV.

The V and J genes are TRBV7-9 and TRBJ1-4; D is ambiguous. CDR1 SEHNR and CDR2 FQNEAQ come from the germline V gene (reference sequence). The CDR3 spans 15 residues. The ends were cut back, 2 bases at V and 8 bases at J, with 15 bases in the middle. CDR3 protein: CASSLRALRREKLFF. CDR3 DNA sequence: TGTGCCAGCAGCTTAAGGGCGCTTCGTCGAGAAAAACTGTTTTTT.

The V and J genes are TRBV27 and TRBJ2-3; D is undetermined. Trimming stripped 6 bases from V and 0 bases from J, with 10 bases between. Germline assignment: CDR1 MNHEY and CDR2 SMNVEV (reference sequence). This CDR3 comprises 14 residues. The CDR3 DNA reads TGTGCCAGCAGCAAACAGACTAGCACAGATACGCAGTATTTT. It specifies CASSKQTSTDTQYF.

The chain joins TRBV21-1 to TRBJ2-7; whether TRBD2, the table's D call, matches the DNA was not checked. TRBV21-1 has pseudogene status. The CDR3 is 12 amino acids. The CDR3 DNA reads TGTGCCAGCAGCTCTACTCCCTACGAGCAGTACTTC. Its protein product is CASSSTPYEQYF.

This chain links TRBV30 with TRBJ2-1, with TRBD2 identical over 14 bases. The junction had 18 bases not matched to a gene; V was cut back by 1 base and J by 7 bases. This CDR3 is built from 20 residues. CDR1 and CDR2 from the germline V gene are GTSNPN and SVGIG (reference sequence). In nucleotides, the CDR3 is TGTGCCTGGAGTGCCCACAACAGGGTCTGGAGGACTAGCGGGGGGAATGAGCAGTTCTTC. Its translation: CAWSAHNRVWRTSGGNEQFF.

V usage is TRBV5-1 and J usage is TRBJ1-2, with D tentatively TRBD1 (5 bases). Germline V gene sequence: CDR1 SGHRS, CDR2 YFSETQ. CDR3 length: 14 residues. V was trimmed by 4 bases and J by 0 bases, leaving 10 bases between them. The CDR3 DNA reads as TGCGCCAGCAGCCCTGGGGGACCTAACTATGGCTACACCTTC. Its translation: CASSPGGPNYGYTF.

The rearrangement uses TRBV20-1 and TRBJ2-5; no clear D gene. The germline V gene has CDR1 DFQATT and CDR2 SNEGSKA (reference sequence). Trimming removed 4 bases from V and 5 bases from J, with 8 bases in between. The CDR3 sequence is 11 residues long. CDR3: CSANMPETQYF. The CDR3 DNA follows: TGCAGTGCTAATATGCCCGAGACCCAGTACTTC.

The chain is built from TRBV11-3 and TRBJ2-1; D may be TRBD2 (5 bases). The CDR3 has 15 residues. Germline loops: CDR1 SGHNT, CDR2 YENEEA. V lost 4 bases and J 0 bases, leaving 10 bases between the germline ends. The DNA for the CDR3 is TGTGCCAGCAGCTCCTCCGGGGTCTCCTACAATGAGCAGTTCTTC. Protein: CASSSSGVSYNEQFF.

This chain joins TRBV18 and TRBJ1-6; a possible D gene is TRBD1 (5 bases). The CDR3 covers 15 residues. Trimming cost V 3 bases and J 8 bases, with 14 bases left between them. The V gene's germline CDR1 is KGHSH and CDR2 LQKENI. The CDR3 region is CASSPLDSGDSPLHF. For the CDR3, the DNA is TGTGCCAGCTCACCGCTCGACAGTGGGGATTCACCCCTCCACTTT.

J is TRBJ1-3 and V is TRBV7-9, with D unresolved. This CDR3 has 14 amino acids. Trimming removed 5 bases from V and 4 bases from J, with 12 bases in between. Germline-derived CDR1 and CDR2 are SEHNR and FQNEAQ (reference sequence). The chain's CDR3 is CASSPVSPGNTIYF. The CDR3 coding sequence is TGTGCCAGCAGCCCAGTTTCCCCGGGAAACACCATATATTTT. Full variable domain (outside the CDR3, taken from reference TRBV7-9 and TRBJ1-3): DTGVSQNPRHKITKRGQNVTFRCDPISEHNRLYWYRQTLGQGPEFLTYFQNEAQLEKSRLLSDRFSAERPKGSFSTLEIQRTEQGDSAMYLCASSPVSPGNTIYFGEGSWLTVV.

The CDR3 loop reads CASSLFNGYTF. CDR3 nucleotide sequence: TGTGCCAGCAGTTTATTTAATGGCTACACCTTC. The chain combines TRBV28 with TRBJ1-2, with D unclear. V was cut by 1 base and J by 6 bases, with 3 bases left in between. The CDR3 is 11 residues long. Looked up from germline, CDR1 is MDHEN and CDR2 is SYDVKM.

V usage is TRBV4-1 and J usage is TRBJ2-7; no firm D call. The V end lost 1 base, the J end lost 3 bases, and 7 bases lay between the germline ends. The CDR3 consists of 13 residues. Germline CDR1 is MGHRA and CDR2 is YSYEKL. CDR3 DNA sequence: TGCGCCAGCAGCCAAGCCTTACTCTACGAGCAGTACTTC. It encodes CASSQALLYEQYF.

Only one count was recorded for this clone. V gene TRBV7-9 combines with J gene TRBJ1-2; no clear D gene. V was clipped by 0 bases and J by 3 bases, with 5 bases between them. CDR3 length equals 13 residues. Germline V gene data show CDR1 as SEHNR and CDR2 as FQNEAQ (reference sequence). The CDR3 DNA reads TGTGCCAGCAGCTTAGCTTCATACTATGGCTACACCTTC. Amino acids: CASSLASYYGYTF.

The chain has TRBV5-1 and TRBJ2-3; D might be TRBD2 (6 bases). This CDR3 has 15 residues. Germline V gene lookup returns CDR1 SGHRS and CDR2 YFSETQ. Deletions cut 4 bases from V and 2 bases from J, with 14 bases between. The CDR3 bases are TGCGCCAGCAGCATGGCTGCGGGGATCACAGATACGCAGTATTTT. Protein product: CASSMAAGITDTQYF.

The CDR3 DNA is TGTGCCAGCAGAAGGACAGTCAACTATGGCTACACCTTC. It specifies CASRRTVNYGYTF. The rearrangement joins TRBV27 to TRBJ1-2, with D tentatively TRBD1 (6 bases). Trimming took 6 bases from V and 2 from J, leaving 10 bases between them. CDR3 length: 13 residues. Per germline, CDR1 MNHEY and CDR2 SMNVEV (reference sequence).

The chain recombines TRBV30 with TRBJ1-2, with 9 bases fitting TRBD1. The germline CDR1 and CDR2 sequences are GTSNPN and SVGIG (reference sequence). V was pared by 0 bases and J by 8 bases, with 4 bases of the junction left unmatched. This CDR3 is 13 amino acids long. Here the CDR3 DNA reads TGTGCCTGGAGTGTACAGGGGGCATACGGCTACACCTTC. Protein sequence: CAWSVQGAYGYTF.

The rearrangement joins TRBV7-9 to TRBJ1-1; possibly TRBD1 for D (5 bases). This CDR3 contains 14 residues. The V end lost 1 base, the J end lost 6 bases, and 12 bases lay between the germline ends. CDR1 and CDR2 (germline): SEHNR, FQNEAQ (reference sequence). CDR3 in amino acids: CASSLVPGRAEAFF. The CDR3 bases are TGTGCCAGCAGCTTAGTTCCAGGGCGGGCTGAAGCTTTCTTT.

J is TRBJ2-3 and V is TRBV4-2, with D tentatively TRBD2 (5 bases). Germline values: CDR1 LGHNA, CDR2 YNFKEQ. CDR3 size: 17 residues. Trimming left V 0 bases short and J 0 bases short, with 13 bases between. The CDR3 DNA sequence: TGTGCCAGCAGCCAAGATCCCAGCGGAGCAAGCACAGATACGCAGTATTTT. This translates into CASSQDPSGASTDTQYF.